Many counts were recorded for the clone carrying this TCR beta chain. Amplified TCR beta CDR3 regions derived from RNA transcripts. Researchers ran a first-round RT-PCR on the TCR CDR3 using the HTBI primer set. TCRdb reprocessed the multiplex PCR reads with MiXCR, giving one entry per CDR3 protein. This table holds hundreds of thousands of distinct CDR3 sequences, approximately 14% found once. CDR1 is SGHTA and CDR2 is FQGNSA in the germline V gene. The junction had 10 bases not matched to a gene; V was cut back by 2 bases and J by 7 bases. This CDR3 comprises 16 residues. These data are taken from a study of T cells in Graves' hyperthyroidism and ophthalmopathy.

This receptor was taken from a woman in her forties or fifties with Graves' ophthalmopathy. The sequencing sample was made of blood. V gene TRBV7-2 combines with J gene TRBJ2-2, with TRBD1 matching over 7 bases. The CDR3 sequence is CASSLSLPGGLGELFF. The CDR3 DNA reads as TGTGCCAGCAGCTTAAGTCTTCCAGGGGGTCTCGGGGAGCTGTTTTTT.